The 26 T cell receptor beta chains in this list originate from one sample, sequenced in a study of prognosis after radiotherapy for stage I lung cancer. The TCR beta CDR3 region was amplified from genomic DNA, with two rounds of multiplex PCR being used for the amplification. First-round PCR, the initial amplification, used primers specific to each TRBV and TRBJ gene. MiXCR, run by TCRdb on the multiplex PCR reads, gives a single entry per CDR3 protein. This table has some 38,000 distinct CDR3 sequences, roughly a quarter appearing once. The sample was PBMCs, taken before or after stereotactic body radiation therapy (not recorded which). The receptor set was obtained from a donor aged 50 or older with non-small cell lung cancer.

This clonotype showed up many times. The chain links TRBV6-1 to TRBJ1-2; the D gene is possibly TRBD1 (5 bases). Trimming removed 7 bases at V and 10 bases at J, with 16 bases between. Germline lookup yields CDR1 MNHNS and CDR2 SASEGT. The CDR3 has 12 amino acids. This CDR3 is CASNMASGSYTF. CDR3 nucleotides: TGTGCCAGCAATATGGCGTCAGGGTCCTACACCTTC.

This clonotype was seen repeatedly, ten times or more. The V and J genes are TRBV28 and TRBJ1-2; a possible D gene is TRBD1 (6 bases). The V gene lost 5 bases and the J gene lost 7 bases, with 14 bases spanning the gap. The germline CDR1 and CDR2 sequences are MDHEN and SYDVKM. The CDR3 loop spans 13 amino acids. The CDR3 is CASSQQGIGGYTF. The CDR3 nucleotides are TGTGCCAGCAGTCAACAGGGAATTGGTGGCTACACCTTC.

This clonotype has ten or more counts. The CDR3 nucleotides read TGCAGTGCTAGTAGACTGGGACTGAGAGAGACCCAGTACTTC. It specifies CSASRLGLRETQYF. The rearrangement links TRBV20-1 to TRBJ2-5; a possible D gene is TRBD2 (6 bases). Germline loops: CDR1 DFQATT, CDR2 SNEGSKA (reference sequence). The CDR3 consists of 14 residues. V lost 3 bases and J lost 4, with 15 bases in between.

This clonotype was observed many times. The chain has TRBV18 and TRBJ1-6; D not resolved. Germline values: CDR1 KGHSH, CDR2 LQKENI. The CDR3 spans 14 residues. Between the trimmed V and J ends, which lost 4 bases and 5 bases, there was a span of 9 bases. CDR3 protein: CASSHLGDNSPLHF. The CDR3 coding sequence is TGTGCCAGCTCACACCTCGGGGATAATTCACCCCTCCACTTT. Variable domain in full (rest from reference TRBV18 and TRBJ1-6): NAGVMQNPRHLVRRRGQEARLRCSPMKGHSHVYWYRQLPEEGLKFMVYLQKENIIDESGMPKERFSAEFPKEGPSILRIQQVVRGDSAAYFCASSHLGDNSPLHFGNGTRLTVT.

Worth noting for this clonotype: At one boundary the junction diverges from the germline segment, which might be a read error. The CDR3 sequence is CASNVGTATNEKLFF. For the CDR3, the DNA is TGTGCCAGCAACGTAGGGACGGCAACTAATGAAAAACTGTTTTTT. The V call is TRBV9, the J call TRBJ1-4, with D possibly TRBD1 on 5 matching bases. Germline-derived CDR1 and CDR2 are SGDLS and YYNGEE. The CDR3 totals 15 residues.

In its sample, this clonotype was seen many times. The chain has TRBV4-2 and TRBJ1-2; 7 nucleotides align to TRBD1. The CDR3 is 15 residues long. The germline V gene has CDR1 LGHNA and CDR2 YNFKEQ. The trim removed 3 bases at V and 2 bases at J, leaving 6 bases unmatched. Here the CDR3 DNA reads TGTGCCAGCAGCCAGGAGACAGGGATAAACTATGGCTACACCTTC. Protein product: CASSQETGINYGYTF.

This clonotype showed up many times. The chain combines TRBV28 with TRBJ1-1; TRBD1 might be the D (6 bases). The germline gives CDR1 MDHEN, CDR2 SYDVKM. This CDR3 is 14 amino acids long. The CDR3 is CAIDRGGLNTEAFF. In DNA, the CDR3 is TGTGCTATCGATCGAGGGGGATTGAACACTGAAGCTTTCTTT. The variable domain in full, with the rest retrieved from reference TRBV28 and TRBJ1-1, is DVKVTQSSRYLVKRTGEKVFLECVQDMDHENMFWYRQDPGLGLRLIYFSYDVKMKEKGDIPEGYSVSREKKERFSLILESASTNQTSMYLCAIDRGGLNTEAFFGQGTRLTVV.

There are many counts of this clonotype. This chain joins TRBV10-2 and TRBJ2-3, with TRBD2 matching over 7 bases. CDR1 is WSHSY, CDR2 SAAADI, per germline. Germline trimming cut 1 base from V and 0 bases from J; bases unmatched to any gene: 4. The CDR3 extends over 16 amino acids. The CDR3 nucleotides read TGCGCCAGCAGTGAGTTTCCTAGCGGAAGCACAGATACGCAGTATTTT. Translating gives CASSEFPSGSTDTQYF.

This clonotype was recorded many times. CDR3 bases: TGCAGCGCAAGCGGACAGAGCACCCACGGCGAGCAGTACTTC. Translated: CSASGQSTHGEQYF. This chain links TRBV29-1 with TRBJ2-7, with D perhaps TRBD1 (6 bases). The CDR3 has 14 residues. Germline values: CDR1 SQVTM, CDR2 ANQGSEA. Trimming removed 7 bases at V and 6 bases at J, with 22 bases between.

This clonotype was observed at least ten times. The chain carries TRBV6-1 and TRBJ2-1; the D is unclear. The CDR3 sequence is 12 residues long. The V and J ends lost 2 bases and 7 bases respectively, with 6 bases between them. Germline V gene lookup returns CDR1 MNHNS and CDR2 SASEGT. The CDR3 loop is CASSELRNEQFF. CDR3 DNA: TGTGCCAGCAGTGAACTGAGGAATGAGCAGTTCTTC.

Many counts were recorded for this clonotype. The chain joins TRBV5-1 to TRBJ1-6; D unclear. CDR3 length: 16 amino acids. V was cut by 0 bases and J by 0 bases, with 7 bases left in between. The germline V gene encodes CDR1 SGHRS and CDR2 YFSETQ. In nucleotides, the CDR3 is TGCGCCAGCAGCTTGGATGTGAGCTCCTATAATTCACCCCTCCACTTT. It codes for CASSLDVSSYNSPLHF.

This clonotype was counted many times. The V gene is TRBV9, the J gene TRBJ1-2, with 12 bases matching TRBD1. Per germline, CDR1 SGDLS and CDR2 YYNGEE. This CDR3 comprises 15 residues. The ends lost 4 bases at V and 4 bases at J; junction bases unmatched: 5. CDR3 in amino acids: CASSRGQGAFYGYTF. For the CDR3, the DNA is TGTGCCAGCAGCAGGGGACAGGGGGCCTTCTATGGCTACACCTTC.

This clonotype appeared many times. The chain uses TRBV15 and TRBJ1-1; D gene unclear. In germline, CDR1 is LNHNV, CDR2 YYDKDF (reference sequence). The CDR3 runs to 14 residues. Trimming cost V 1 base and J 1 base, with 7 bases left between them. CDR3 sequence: CATSRASRNTEAFF. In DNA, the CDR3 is TGTGCCACCAGCAGAGCGTCCAGGAACACTGAAGCTTTCTTT.

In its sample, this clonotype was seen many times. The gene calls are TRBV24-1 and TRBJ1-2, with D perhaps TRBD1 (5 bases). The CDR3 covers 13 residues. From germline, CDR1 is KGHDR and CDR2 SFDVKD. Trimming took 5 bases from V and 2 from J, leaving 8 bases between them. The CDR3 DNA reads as TGTGCCACCAGTGTTAACAGGAACTATGGCTACACCTTC. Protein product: CATSVNRNYGYTF.

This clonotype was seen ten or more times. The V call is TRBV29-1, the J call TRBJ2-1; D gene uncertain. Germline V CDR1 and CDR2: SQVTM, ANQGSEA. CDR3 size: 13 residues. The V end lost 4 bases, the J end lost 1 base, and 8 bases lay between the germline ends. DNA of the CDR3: TGCAGCGTTGTGGGTATATCCTACAATGAGCAGTTCTTC. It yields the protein CSVVGISYNEQFF.

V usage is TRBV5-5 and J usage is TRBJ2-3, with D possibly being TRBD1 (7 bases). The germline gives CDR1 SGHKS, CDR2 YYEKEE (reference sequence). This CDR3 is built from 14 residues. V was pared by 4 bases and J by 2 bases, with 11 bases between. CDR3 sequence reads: CASSAGQNTDTQYF. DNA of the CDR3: TGTGCCAGCAGCGCGGGACAGAACACAGATACGCAGTATTTT.

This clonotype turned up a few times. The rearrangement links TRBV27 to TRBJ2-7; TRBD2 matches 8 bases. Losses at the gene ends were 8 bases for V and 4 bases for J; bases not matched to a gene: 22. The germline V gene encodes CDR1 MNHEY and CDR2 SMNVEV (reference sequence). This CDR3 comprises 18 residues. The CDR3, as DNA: TGTGCCAGCTGCCCCCGGGGGGGCCGGCCAACTTACGGGTACGAGCAGTACTTC. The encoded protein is CASCPRGGRPTYGYEQYF.

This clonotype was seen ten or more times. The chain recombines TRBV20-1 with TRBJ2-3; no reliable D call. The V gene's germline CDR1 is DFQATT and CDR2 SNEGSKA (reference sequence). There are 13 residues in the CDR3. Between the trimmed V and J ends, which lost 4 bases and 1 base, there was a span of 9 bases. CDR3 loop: CSATYTGTDTQYF. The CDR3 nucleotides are TGCAGTGCTACTTACACGGGCACAGATACGCAGTATTTT.

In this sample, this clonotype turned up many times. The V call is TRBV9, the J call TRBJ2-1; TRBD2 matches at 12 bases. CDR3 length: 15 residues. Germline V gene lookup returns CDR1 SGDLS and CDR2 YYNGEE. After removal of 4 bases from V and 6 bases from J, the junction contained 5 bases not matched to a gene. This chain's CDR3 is CASSKPGLAGNEQFF. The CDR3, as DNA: TGTGCCAGCAGCAAACCGGGACTAGCGGGCAATGAGCAGTTCTTC. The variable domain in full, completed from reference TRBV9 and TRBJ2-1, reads DSGVTQTPKHLITATGQRVTLRCSPRSGDLSVYWYQQSLDQGLQFLIQYYNGEERAKGNILERFSAQQFPDLHSELNLSSLELGDSALYFCASSKPGLAGNEQFFGPGTRLTVL.

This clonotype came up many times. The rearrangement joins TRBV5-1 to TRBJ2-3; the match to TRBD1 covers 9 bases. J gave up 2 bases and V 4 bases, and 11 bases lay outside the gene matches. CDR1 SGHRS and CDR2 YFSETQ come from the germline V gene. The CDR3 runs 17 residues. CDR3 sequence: CASSGGTGRTNTDTQYF. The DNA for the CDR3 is TGCGCCAGCAGCGGAGGGACAGGGAGGACTAACACAGATACGCAGTATTTT. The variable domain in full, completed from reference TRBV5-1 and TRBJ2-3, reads KAGVTQTPRYLIKTRGQQVTLSCSPISGHRSVSWYQQTPGQGLQFLFEYFSETQRNKGNFPGRFSGRQFSNSRSEMNVSTLELGDSALYLCASSGGTGRTNTDTQYFGPGTRLTVL.

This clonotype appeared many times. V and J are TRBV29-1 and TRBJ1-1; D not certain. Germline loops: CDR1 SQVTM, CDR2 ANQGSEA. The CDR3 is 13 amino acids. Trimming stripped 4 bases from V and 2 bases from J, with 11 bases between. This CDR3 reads CSVVHSANTEAFF. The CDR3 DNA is TGCAGCGTTGTCCACTCCGCAAACACTGAAGCTTTCTTT.

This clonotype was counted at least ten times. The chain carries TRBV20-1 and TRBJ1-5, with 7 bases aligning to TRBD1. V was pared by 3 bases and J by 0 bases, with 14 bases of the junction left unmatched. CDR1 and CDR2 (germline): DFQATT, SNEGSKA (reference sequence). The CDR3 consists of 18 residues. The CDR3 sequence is CSASQHKRTGHSNQPQHF. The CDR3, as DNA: TGCAGTGCTAGCCAACACAAACGGACAGGCCATAGCAATCAGCCCCAGCATTTT.

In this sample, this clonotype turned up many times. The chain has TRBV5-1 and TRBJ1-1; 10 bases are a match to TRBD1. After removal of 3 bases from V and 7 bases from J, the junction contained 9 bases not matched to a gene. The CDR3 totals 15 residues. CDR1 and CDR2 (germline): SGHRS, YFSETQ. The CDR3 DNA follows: TGCGCCAGCAGCTCTCAGACAGGGGGCGGGAATGAAGCTTTCTTT. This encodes CASSSQTGGGNEAFF.

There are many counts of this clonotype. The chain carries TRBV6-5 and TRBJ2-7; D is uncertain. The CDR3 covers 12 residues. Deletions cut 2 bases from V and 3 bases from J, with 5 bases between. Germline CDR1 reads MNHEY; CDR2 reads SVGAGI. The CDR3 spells CASSYDHYEQYF. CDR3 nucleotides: TGTGCCAGCAGTTACGACCACTACGAGCAGTACTTC.

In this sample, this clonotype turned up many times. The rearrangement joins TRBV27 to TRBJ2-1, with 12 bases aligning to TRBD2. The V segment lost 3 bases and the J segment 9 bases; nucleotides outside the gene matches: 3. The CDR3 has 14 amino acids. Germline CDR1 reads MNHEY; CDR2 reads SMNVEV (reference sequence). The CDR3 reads CASSLTSGSPEQFF. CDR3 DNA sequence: TGTGCCAGCAGTTTGACTAGCGGGAGCCCTGAGCAGTTCTTC.

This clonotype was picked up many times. The DNA for the CDR3 is TGTGCCAGCAGCCAAGGGGCAAATGAGCAGTTCTTC. Its protein is CASSQGANEQFF. This chain uses TRBV3-1 with TRBJ2-1; no reliable D call. The CDR3 runs to 12 residues. The germline V gene encodes CDR1 LGHDT and CDR2 YNNKEL (reference sequence). The germline V and J ends were trimmed by 1 base and 7 bases, with 5 bases remaining between them.